The rows below give T cell receptor beta chains drawn from one sample of a study of blood T cell repertoires in COVID-19. Sequencing was performed with immunoSEQ multiplex PCR; in TCRdb, only in-frame clones are kept and a portion is missing. The sample yields around 400,000 clones, over 80% seen once. Sample: PBMCs or T cells enriched from blood (not recorded which). Every receptor here comes from a woman aged 50 to 65 who had recovered from COVID-19. Each CDR3 is given with its conserved first and last residue. A D gene is named only where the DNA matches it firmly. Expanded clones are given a class, and other clones once, few, many or no size at all.

cdr3_aa	cdr3_nt	v_call	j_call	cdr3_length	d_call	clone_size
CAVGRGVYGYTF	TGTGCCGTAGGGAGGGGGGTCTATGGCTACACCTTC	TRBV2	TRBJ1-2	12	-	-
CASSPGWADPRPSGANVLTF	TGCGCCAGCAGCCCGGGATGGGCGGACCCCAGACCCTCTGGGGCCAACGTCCTGACTTTC	TRBV5-1	TRBJ2-6	20	-	few
CASWTGDGYTF	TGTGCCAGTTGGACAGGGGATGGCTACACCTTC	TRBV25-1	TRBJ1-2	11	TRBD1	-
CASSPRTYNEQFF	TGTGCCAGCAGCCCTAGGACCTACAATGAGCAGTTCTTC	TRBV9	TRBJ2-1	13	-	once
CASTSFPTGDNEQFF	TGCGCCAGCACTTCTTTCCCAACAGGGGACAATGAGCAGTTCTTC	TRBV5-1	TRBJ2-1	15	TRBD1	-
CASSRDRVNGYTF	TGTGCCAGCAGCCGGGACAGGGTTAATGGCTACACCTTC	TRBV14	TRBJ1-2	13	TRBD1	-
CASSALRAGVGNSPLHF	TGTGCCAGCAGTGCGCTTAGAGCGGGGGTGGGTAATTCACCCCTCCACTTT	TRBV2	TRBJ1-6	17	-	few
CASSLDRNSPLHF	TGTGCCAGCAGCTTAGACAGGAATTCACCCCTCCACTTT	TRBV7-9	TRBJ1-6	13	-	-
CASSLGDVGQGAREQYF	TGTGCCAGCAGCTTAGGGGATGTAGGACAGGGGGCGCGGGAGCAGTACTTC	TRBV11-2	TRBJ2-7	17	TRBD1	-
CASSLGQGHRTEAFF	TGTGCCAGCAGCTTAGGACAGGGGCATCGGACTGAAGCTTTCTTT	TRBV13	TRBJ1-1	15	TRBD1	-
CAISETVNYGYTF	TGTGCCATCAGTGAGACGGTTAACTATGGCTACACCTTC	TRBV10-3	TRBJ1-2	13	-	-
CASSQEPGGTEAFF	TGTGCCAGCAGCCAAGAGCCGGGGGGCACTGAAGCTTTCTTT	TRBV4-2	TRBJ1-1	14	-	-
CASSFGTGARDYGYTF	TGCGCCAGCAGCTTCGGGACAGGGGCACGGGACTATGGCTACACCTTC	TRBV5-1	TRBJ1-2	16	TRBD1	-
CASNTGGNTEAFF	TGTGCCAGCAACACAGGGGGCAACACTGAAGCTTTCTTT	TRBV9	TRBJ1-1	13	TRBD1	few
CASSQVSDTQYF	TGTGCCAGCAGCCAAGTCTCAGATACGCAGTATTTT	TRBV4-2	TRBJ2-3	12	-	-
CASSEWVAGVVTYEQYF	TGTGCCAGCAGTGAGTGGGTAGCGGGAGTTGTTACCTACGAGCAGTACTTC	TRBV2	TRBJ2-7	17	TRBD2	once
CASMGTIVPEAFF	TGTGCCAGCATGGGGACAATCGTTCCTGAAGCTTTCTTT	TRBV6-5	TRBJ1-1	13	-	-
CASSLGGTGGYTEAFF	TGTGCCAGCAGCTTAGGCGGGACAGGGGGCTACACTGAAGCTTTCTTT	TRBV7-9	TRBJ1-1	16	TRBD1	-
CASSVASEVGIQYF	TGTGCCAGCAGCGTAGCTAGCGAAGTAGGCATTCAGTACTTC	TRBV9	TRBJ2-4	14	-	-
CAWSGGRGNQPQHF	TGTGCCTGGAGCGGGGGACGGGGCAATCAGCCCCAGCATTTT	TRBV30	TRBJ1-5	14	-	-
CASSPPPESYSNQPQHF	TGTGCCAGCAGTCCTCCCCCTGAGTCCTATAGCAATCAGCCCCAGCATTTT	TRBV28	TRBJ1-5	17	-	few
CASSMDRGSYEQFF	TGCGCCAGCAGTATGGACAGGGGGAGCTATGAGCAGTTCTTC	TRBV5-1	TRBJ2-1	14	TRBD1	-
CASSSRRQGDTEAFF	TGTGCCAGCAGCTCCCGCCGGCAGGGGGATACGGAAGCTTTCTTT	TRBV11-2	TRBJ1-1	15	TRBD1	few
CASVHAWTQGAGTGELFF	TGTGCCAGCGTACATGCGTGGACGCAGGGGGCTGGGACCGGGGAGCTGTTTTTT	TRBV19	TRBJ2-2	18	TRBD1	-
CASSQRGWTEAFF	TGCGCCAGCAGCCAAAGGGGTTGGACTGAAGCTTTCTTT	TRBV4-1	TRBJ1-1	13	-	-
CASSLASGRAYEQYF	TGTGCCAGCAGCTTGGCAAGCGGGCGCGCCTACGAGCAGTACTTC	TRBV5-6	TRBJ2-7	15	-	-
CASSPPWGAVSGNTIYF	TGTGCCAGCAGCCCTCCTTGGGGAGCCGTATCTGGAAACACCATATATTTT	TRBV6-2/TRBV6-3	TRBJ1-3	17	-	-
CASSPPVAGEKLFF	TGTGCCAGCTCACCACCCGTTGCGGGGGAAAAACTGTTTTTT	TRBV18	TRBJ1-4	14	-	-
CASSSQGAVYAFF	TGTGCCAGCAGTTCCCAGGGGGCAGTGTATGCTTTCTTT	TRBV12-3/TRBV12-4	TRBJ1-1	13	TRBD1	-
CASSLDGTASYGYTF	TGTGCCAGCAGCTTAGACGGGACAGCCTCCTATGGCTACACCTTC	TRBV7-2	TRBJ1-2	15	TRBD1	-
CASSPRGQTEAFF	TGTGCCAGCTCACCGAGAGGGCAGACTGAAGCTTTCTTT	TRBV18	TRBJ1-1	13	-	-
CASSQEAGGNTIYF	TGTGCCAGCAGTCAGGAGGCGGGTGGAAACACCATATATTTT	TRBV28	TRBJ1-3	14	-	-
CASSLGWGENEQFF	TGTGCCAGCAGCTTGGGATGGGGGGAAAATGAGCAGTTCTTC	TRBV5-4	TRBJ2-1	14	-	-
CASSQPRTGWTEAFF	TGTGCCAGCAGCCAACCCCGGACAGGGTGGACTGAAGCTTTCTTT	TRBV3-1/TRBV3-2	TRBJ1-1	15	TRBD1	-
CASSIGLSGGSTQYF	TGTGCCAGTAGTATAGGGTTGTCAGGGGGATCTACCCAGTACTTC	TRBV19	TRBJ2-5	15	TRBD1	-
CASSPASSYYTDTQYF	TGTGCCAGCAGCCCCGCCTCCAGCTACTACACAGATACGCAGTATTTT	TRBV7-6	TRBJ2-3	16	-	-
CASSLGGPTDTQYF	TGTGCCAGCAGCTTAGGAGGGCCCACAGATACGCAGTATTTT	TRBV11-2	TRBJ2-3	14	-	-
CASSYSDSLRGAYEQYF	TGTGCCAGCAGTTACTCGGATAGCCTCAGGGGAGCCTACGAGCAGTACTTC	TRBV6-2/TRBV6-3	TRBJ2-7	17	-	-
CASSLRTSGSGAYNEQFF	TGTGCCAGCAGCCTTAGGACTAGCGGGAGTGGGGCCTACAATGAGCAGTTCTTC	TRBV13	TRBJ2-1	18	TRBD2	-
CASSLGTAGAHTEAFF	TGCGCCAGCAGCTTGGGGACGGCAGGGGCGCATACTGAAGCTTTCTTT	TRBV5-1	TRBJ1-1	16	-	-
CAWTLGQTNQPQHF	TGTGCCTGGACCCTGGGACAGACGAATCAGCCCCAGCATTTT	TRBV30	TRBJ1-5	14	TRBD1	-
CASSLAIFSGALGNEQFF	TGTGCCAGCAGCTTGGCAATCTTTAGCGGGGCTCTTGGCAATGAGCAGTTCTTC	TRBV5-5	TRBJ2-1	18	TRBD2	-
CASSQVPRAPIFF	TGTGCCAGCAGCCAAGTTCCCCGCGCTCCTATATTCTTC	TRBV3-1/TRBV3-2	TRBJ2-1	13	-	-
CSVVGGDGYTF	TGCAGCGTTGTGGGAGGGGATGGCTACACCTTC	TRBV29-1	TRBJ1-2	11	-	few
CASSLTGTQTYEQYF	TGTGCCAGCAGCTTGACCGGGACTCAGACCTACGAGCAGTACTTC	TRBV5-8	TRBJ2-7	15	-	few
CASSWSASGSIVAGELFF	TGTGCCAGCAGCTGGTCGGCTAGCGGGAGCATAGTGGCCGGGGAGCTGTTTTTT	TRBV11-2	TRBJ2-2	18	TRBD2	-
CAWSVRGHITEKLFF	TGTGCCTGGAGTGTAAGGGGACACATTACTGAAAAACTGTTTTTT	TRBV30	TRBJ1-4	15	-	few
CASSSATVQETQYF	TGTGCCAGCAGCTCCGCGACAGTCCAAGAGACCCAGTACTTC	TRBV5-5	TRBJ2-5	14	-	-
CASSLQGIYGYTF	TGTGCCAGCAGCTTGCAGGGGATCTATGGCTACACCTTC	TRBV7-2	TRBJ1-2	13	-	-
CASSLTGQGGTEAFF	TGTGCCAGCAGCTTAACGGGACAGGGGGGCACTGAAGCTTTCTTT	TRBV7-3	TRBJ1-1	15	TRBD1	-
CASSPALVYSYEQYF	TGTGCCAGCAGCCCCGCCCTAGTTTATTCCTACGAGCAGTACTTC	TRBV7-6	TRBJ2-7	15	-	few
CASSRRGAGNQETQYF	TGCGCCAGCAGCAGACGGGGAGCGGGCAATCAAGAGACCCAGTACTTC	TRBV5-1	TRBJ2-5	16	-	-
CSVEDPSQYF	TGCAGCGTTGAAGATCCGTCCCAGTACTTC	TRBV29-1	TRBJ2-5	10	-	-
CAIKGQGAEGYGYTF	TGTGCCATCAAAGGACAGGGGGCAGAAGGGTATGGCTACACCTTC	TRBV10-3	TRBJ1-2	15	TRBD1	-
CASSQDRVVQPQHF	TGTGCCAGCAGCCAGGACAGGGTGGTTCAGCCCCAGCATTTT	TRBV3-1/TRBV3-2	TRBJ1-5	14	TRBD1	-
CASSSKNTGVSSYEQYF	TGTGCCAGCAGCTCCAAAAACACAGGGGTCTCTTCCTACGAGCAGTACTTC	TRBV11-2	TRBJ2-7	17	TRBD1	many